This TCR beta chain originates from a study of blood T cell repertoires in COVID-19 (dated by TCRdb to the early 2020s). Background for the entire study: Collaborator samples came from the United States, Italy and Spain and covered acute and convalescent phases of COVID-19. A freely available public database, intended as a resource for researchers studying the immune response to SARS-CoV-2, is where the repertoires were released. Nearly every sample came with metadata listing a de-identified subject ID, COVID-19 status, age in years and sex. Samples came from the ongoing ImmuneRACE study (first 160 participants) plus 1,254 subjects from 6 global collaborators. The material from the prospective study consisted of cDNA or gDNA derived from T cells, B-cell-depleted T cells, or PBMCs. Where available, HLA class I and class II types were obtained from metadata supplied by the sample provider rather than from assay-based typing. Deeply sampled blood TCRbeta repertoires from subjects exposed to, actively infected with, or recovered from COVID-19 were included in the dataset.

Notes on this clone: This receptor's antigen is unknown. No base qualities exist here, and no much larger clone lies one base off it.

Trimming takes 4 bases off V and 5 bases off J; junction bases not matched to a gene: 5. The CDR3 contains 15 residues, cysteine and phenylalanine counted. Only CDR3 DNA remains: 45 bases, in frame from the first base. The germline V gene specifies SGHTS as CDR1 and YDEGEE as CDR2. TCRbeta CDR3 regions were amplified from genomic DNA by means of the immunoSEQ Assay, a bias-controlled multiplex PCR. In the source study's methods: The number of nucleated cells in each sample was estimated from the amplification of reference gene primers within the assay. Sequence reads were collapsed and filtered to measure the absolute abundance of every unique TCRbeta CDR3 rearrangement. Productive Simpson clonality was computed per sample as the square root of Simpson's diversity index over productive rearrangements. This is the immuneACCESS table as TCRdb keeps it, with only in-frame sequences that have V and J called. A part of the clones is gone; compared with another copy, unresolved V genes explain less than half, and the rest is unexplained. V and J calls and clone size come straight from that table; D and trimming were deduced from the DNA. For this sample there are some 260,000 clones; around 88% appear just once. The biggest ten clones account for 1.3% to 1.5% of the sample.

Whole blood was collected in K2EDTA tubes by collaborating institutions according to the institutions' own protocols. For TCRbeta analysis, collaborators shipped samples in one of three forms: frozen whole blood, isolated PBMCs, or DNA extracted from either of those sample types. Results the study describes overall, beyond this receptor: The quantity of clinical and demographic metadata differed by source and by participant and was supplied without curation.

Sequencing used peripheral blood. This sequence originates from a man older than 75 with acute or convalescent COVID-19. The chain links TRBV5-8 with TRBJ2-7; TRBD2 agrees with 14 junctional bases. Here is the DNA: TGTGCCAGCAGCCACGGGACTAGCGGGAGAGACGAGCAGTACTTC. It specifies CASSHGTSGRDEQYF.